Listed below are T cell receptor beta chains from one sample, sequenced in a study of T cell responses to AZD1222 COVID-19 vaccine. Produced via immunoSEQ multiplex PCR; TCRdb's table is partial and in-frame only. Among about 53,000 clones listed, approximately 84% were seen once. The material was peripheral blood, obtained on day 0 of AZD1222 vaccination. Receptors were obtained from an adult in good health. The CDR3 runs from the conserved cysteine through the conserved F or W. The order of the fields is J gene, D gene, clone size, V gene, CDR3 protein, CDR3 DNA. A D gene is named only where the DNA matches it firmly. Part of the rows lack a size; the others show once, few, many or a class for expanded clones.

>TRBJ2-1|.|.|TRBV11-2
CASSLDRSWEQFF
TGTGCCAGCAGCTTAGATCGGAGCTGGGAGCAGTTCTTC
>TRBJ1-2|.|.|TRBV19
CASSIDRLSSTGQRGYTF
TGTGCCAGTAGTATAGATCGACTGTCTTCGACAGGACAGAGGGGCTACACCTTC
>TRBJ2-7|.|.|TRBV7-9
CASSLEQGSYEQYF
TGTGCCAGCAGCTTAGAACAGGGTAGTTACGAGCAGTACTTC
>TRBJ2-2|TRBD1|.|TRBV25-1
CASRSTGDEANTGELFF
TGTGCCAGCAGATCGACAGGGGACGAAGCGAACACCGGGGAGCTGTTTTTT
>TRBJ1-2|.|.|TRBV2
CASSPVLSYGYTF
TGTGCCAGCAGCCCGGTGTTGTCCTATGGCTACACCTTC
>TRBJ1-1|TRBD1|.|TRBV6-5
CATLDRVWSEAFF
TGTGCCACCTTAGACAGGGTTTGGTCTGAAGCTTTCTTT
>TRBJ2-1|TRBD2|.|TRBV5-8
CASGRLAGPSYNEQFF
TGTGCCAGCGGGAGACTAGCGGGCCCCTCCTACAATGAGCAGTTCTTC
>TRBJ1-1|.|.|TRBV19
CASTRWDGLSNTEAFF
TGTGCCAGTACCCGCTGGGACGGCTTGTCGAACACTGAAGCTTTCTTT
>TRBJ2-1|.|.|TRBV19
CASSNPGGTYNEQFF
TGTGCCAGTAGCAACCCTGGAGGGACTTACAATGAGCAGTTCTTC
>TRBJ1-1|.|few|TRBV28
CASSSVNTEAFF
TGTGCCAGCAGTTCGGTGAACACTGAAGCTTTCTTT
>TRBJ2-3|TRBD1|.|TRBV7-9
CASSLVQGGTDTQYF
TGTGCCAGCAGCTTAGTCCAGGGGGGCACAGATACGCAGTATTTT
>TRBJ1-4|.|.|TRBV28
CASWAGANNEKLFF
TGTGCCAGCTGGGCAGGGGCCAATAATGAAAAACTGTTTTTT
>TRBJ2-2|.|.|TRBV14
CASSPPGPQYTGELFF
TGTGCCAGCAGCCCCCCCGGGCCACAGTACACCGGGGAGCTGTTTTTT
>TRBJ2-1|TRBD1|.|TRBV7-3
CASSASGTDPYNEQFF
TGTGCCAGCAGCGCCTCCGGGACAGATCCTTACAATGAGCAGTTCTTC
>TRBJ2-1|TRBD2|once|TRBV5-1
CASSLGLAGYNEQFF
TGCGCCAGCAGCTTAGGACTAGCGGGTTACAATGAGCAGTTCTTC
>TRBJ2-7|TRBD1|.|TRBV7-6
CASSARQGAYEQYF
TGTGCCAGCAGCGCTAGACAGGGGGCCTACGAGCAGTACTTC
>TRBJ2-7|.|.|TRBV25-1
CASSDPGDFYEQYF
TGTGCCAGCAGTGATCCGGGGGACTTCTACGAGCAGTACTTC
>TRBJ1-2|TRBD1|.|TRBV30
CAWNRGLNYGYTF
TGTGCCTGGAACAGGGGGCTTAACTATGGCTACACCTTC
>TRBJ2-1|TRBD2|.|TRBV14
CASSQVSGIDEQFF
TGTGCCAGCAGCCAAGTGAGCGGGATTGATGAGCAGTTCTTC
>TRBJ1-2|TRBD1|.|TRBV6-1
CASSEPQGPYGYTF
TGTGCCAGCAGTGAACCACAGGGGCCCTATGGCTACACCTTC
>TRBJ2-7|.|.|TRBV7-2
CASSLDSETYEQYF
TGTGCCAGCAGCTTAGATTCTGAAACCTACGAGCAGTACTTC
>TRBJ2-2|.|.|TRBV7-2
CASSQGGQRTTGELFF
TGTGCCAGCAGCCAGGGAGGACAGAGGACCACCGGGGAGCTGTTTTTT
>TRBJ1-3|.|.|TRBV27
CASNVKGRSGNTIYF
TGTGCCAGCAATGTGAAAGGACGCTCTGGAAACACCATATATTTT
>TRBJ1-1|.|.|TRBV30
CAWSAAGEAFF
TGTGCCTGGAGTGCTGCGGGTGAAGCTTTCTTT
>TRBJ1-1|.|.|TRBV11-3
CASSLGVERRGTEAFF
TGTGCCAGCAGCTTAGGCGTCGAGCGCCGAGGCACTGAAGCTTTCTTT
>TRBJ1-1|.|.|TRBV6-5
CASSYSGSEAFF
TGTGCCAGCAGTTACTCCGGTAGTGAAGCTTTCTTT
>TRBJ1-2|.|.|TRBV9
CASSVRRGDGYTF
TGTGCCAGCAGCGTACGCAGGGGCGATGGCTACACCTTC
>TRBJ2-3|.|.|TRBV12-3/TRBV12-4
CASSLGPSDTQYF
TGTGCCAGCAGCCTGGGTCCCTCAGATACGCAGTATTTT
>TRBJ1-6|.|.|TRBV10-2
CASSESRESSPLHF
TGCGCCAGCAGTGAAAGCAGGGAGTCTTCACCCCTCCACTTT
>TRBJ2-1|TRBD2|.|TRBV5-1
CASSPRTSGPNEQFF
TGCGCCAGCAGCCCGAGGACTAGCGGGCCGAATGAGCAGTTCTTC
>TRBJ2-1|TRBD2|.|TRBV7-2
CASSLGGREYNEQFF
TGTGCCAGCAGCTTAGGCGGGAGGGAATACAATGAGCAGTTCTTC
>TRBJ2-7|TRBD2|.|TRBV5-4
CASSFTFAGGNEQYF
TGTGCCAGCAGCTTTACCTTCGCGGGAGGTAACGAGCAGTACTTC
>TRBJ2-1|.|once|TRBV3-1/TRBV3-2
CASSQRYRVHEQFF
TGTGCCAGCAGCCAACGTTATAGGGTCCATGAGCAGTTCTTC
>TRBJ2-7|.|.|TRBV10-3
CAILPGDTSYEQYF
TGTGCCATACTCCCGGGCGACACTTCCTACGAGCAGTACTTC
>TRBJ2-1|.|.|TRBV2
CASSEWTVGGNEQFF
TGTGCCAGCAGTGAATGGACAGTTGGGGGCAATGAGCAGTTCTTC
>TRBJ2-2|.|.|TRBV19
CASTNRGGTGELFF
TGTGCCAGTACTAACAGGGGAGGAACCGGGGAGCTGTTTTTT
>TRBJ2-1|.|.|TRBV5-5
CASRLGVPLGNEQFF
TGTGCCAGCAGATTGGGGGTCCCACTGGGCAATGAGCAGTTCTTC
>TRBJ2-7|.|.|TRBV6-5
CASSYGGSGIPHEQYF
TGTGCCAGCAGTTACGGGGGCAGCGGGATCCCACACGAGCAGTACTTC
>TRBJ2-5|.|.|TRBV28
CASTQGETQYF
TGTGCCAGCACGCAAGGGGAGACCCAGTACTTC
>TRBJ2-3|TRBD1|.|TRBV7-3
CASSRQGETDTQYF
TGTGCCAGCAGCCGACAGGGGGAAACAGATACGCAGTATTTT
>TRBJ2-5|.|.|TRBV12-3/TRBV12-4
CASSLAGHETQYF
TGTGCCAGCAGCCTGGCGGGGCACGAGACCCAGTACTTC
>TRBJ2-1|.|once|TRBV7-2
CASSSQGTQEQFF
TGTGCCAGCAGCTCTCAGGGCACCCAGGAGCAGTTCTTC
>TRBJ1-4|TRBD1|.|TRBV24-1
CATSESDRGGKLFF
TGTGCCACCAGTGAATCGGACAGGGGAGGAAAACTGTTTTTT
>TRBJ2-2|TRBD2|.|TRBV27
CASRLAGGPEAGELFF
TGTGCCAGCAGGCTAGCGGGAGGGCCTGAAGCCGGGGAGCTGTTTTTT
>TRBJ1-1|TRBD1|.|TRBV7-2
CASSSQTGRAEAFF
TGTGCCAGCAGCTCGCAGACAGGGAGGGCTGAAGCTTTCTTT
>TRBJ1-5|.|.|TRBV7-8
CASSLVTENYQPQHF
TGTGCCAGCAGCTTAGTGACAGAAAATTATCAGCCCCAGCATTTT
>TRBJ2-1|TRBD2|.|TRBV11-3
CASSSVGTSGKHDEQFF
TGTGCCAGCAGCTCGGTAGGGACTAGCGGGAAGCACGATGAGCAGTTCTTC
>TRBJ2-1|.|few|TRBV19
CATSSGGGTDEQFF
TGTGCCACCTCGTCTGGAGGGGGCACGGATGAGCAGTTCTTC
>TRBJ1-6|TRBD1|.|TRBV10-1
CASSRDRGNSPLHF
TGCGCCAGCAGTCGGGACAGGGGAAATTCACCCCTCCACTTT
>TRBJ1-5|TRBD1|.|TRBV10-2
CASRAGTGLNQPQHF
TGCGCCAGCAGAGCAGGGACAGGCCTCAATCAGCCCCAGCATTTT
>TRBJ2-3|.|.|TRBV7-3
CASSLSLDTQYF
TGTGCCAGCAGCTTAAGTTTGGATACGCAGTATTTT
>TRBJ2-3|TRBD2|.|TRBV7-3
CASSLLGTSGSLDTQYF
TGTGCCAGCAGCTTACTCGGGACTAGCGGGAGCTTGGATACGCAGTATTTT
>TRBJ1-5|TRBD1|.|TRBV19
CATPRGQGRDQPQHF
TGTGCCACCCCCCGGGGACAGGGAAGGGATCAGCCCCAGCATTTT
>TRBJ2-1|.|few|TRBV7-9
CASSSQGLQGSYNEQFF
TGTGCCAGCAGCTCCCAGGGACTTCAAGGCTCCTACAATGAGCAGTTCTTC
>TRBJ1-1|.|.|TRBV6-2/TRBV6-3
CASSYGPVTEAFF
TGTGCCAGCAGTTATGGTCCCGTAACTGAAGCTTTCTTT
>TRBJ1-6|.|.|TRBV6-5
CATGGSHNSPLHF
TGTGCCACCGGAGGCAGTCATAATTCACCCCTCCACTTT
>TRBJ2-5|.|.|TRBV7-3
CASSLTPGETQYF
TGTGCCAGCAGCTTAACCCCGGGGGAGACCCAGTACTTC